The 24 T cell receptor beta chains reported below all come from one sample, sequenced in a study of T cell repertoires in cytomegalovirus infection. Via MiXCR, TCRdb re-called the reads, giving one row per CDR3 protein. The sample consists of about 52,000 distinct CDR3 sequences, around 20% of them appearing once. What these receptors recognize is not known. The sequencing used CD8+ T cells from cultured PBMCs, collected from culture after CMV antigen stimulation. The receptors derive from a human donor in good health (CMV status not recorded). Some clones in this sample may be carry-over from other donors' samples.

The rearrangement links TRBV5-1 to TRBJ2-7; 7 nucleotides agree with TRBD1. Germline loops: CDR1 SGHRS, CDR2 YFSETQ. This CDR3 has 15 amino acids. After removal of 1 base from V and 2 bases from J, the junction contained 6 bases not matched to a gene. The CDR3 spells CASSLRGGGTYEQYF. The DNA for the CDR3 is TGCGCCAGCAGCTTGAGAGGGGGCGGAACCTACGAGCAGTACTTC.

This chain joins TRBV7-2 and TRBJ2-7; D possibly uses TRBD1 or TRBD2 (5 bases each). The CDR3 is 16 residues long. Germline-derived CDR1 and CDR2 are SGHTA and FQGNSA. The V end lost 3 bases, the J end lost 4 bases, and 19 bases lay between the germline ends. CDR3: CASSFTPGPLSYEQYF. CDR3 coding DNA: TGTGCCAGCAGCTTCACCCCGGGACCTCTTTCGTACGAGCAGTACTTC.

The chain is built from TRBV7-6 and TRBJ2-7, with 8 bases matching TRBD1. V dropped 6 bases and J dropped 3; count of bases not matched to a gene: 7. The V gene's germline CDR1 is SGHVS and CDR2 FNYEAQ. The CDR3 contains 14 residues. DNA for the CDR3: TGTGCCAGCAGTCCCGGGACAGGAGTCTACGAGCAGTACTTC. Protein sequence: CASSPGTGVYEQYF.

The rearrangement uses TRBV6-2 or TRBV6-3 and TRBJ2-2; D not resolved. This CDR3 spans 11 amino acids. V was pared by 11 bases and J by 2 bases, with 6 bases between. Germline CDR1 reads MNHEY; CDR2 reads SVGEGT. CDR3 in amino acids: CARTNTGELFF. CDR3 in DNA: TGTGCCCGCACTAACACCGGGGAGCTGTTTTTT.

A note on this clonotype: The junction departs from the called germline gene at one end, perhaps through a read error. This chain links TRBV7-2 with TRBJ2-7; 7 nucleotides align to TRBD1. The CDR3 spans 13 residues. Germline V gives CDR1 SGHTA, CDR2 FQGNSA. CDR3 sequence (DNA): TGTGCCAGCAGCCCCACCCTCTCTACAGGGGTGGGCTTC. Translating it yields CASSPTLSTGVGF. The variable domain in full, with the rest retrieved from reference TRBV7-2 and TRBJ2-7, is GAGVSQSPSNKVTEKGKDVELRCDPISGHTALYWYRQSLGQGLEFLIYFQGNSAPDKSGLPSDRFSAERTGGSVSTLTIQRTQQEDSAVYLCASSPTLSTGVGFGPGTRLTVT.

The chain carries TRBV6-2 or TRBV6-3 and TRBJ2-1; 10 bases map to TRBD2. The germline CDR1 and CDR2 sequences are MNHEY and SVGEGT. V lost 2 bases, J lost 4 bases, and 14 bases stayed unmatched. The CDR3 contains 19 residues. The CDR3 region is CASSYILGTSAFIYNEQFF. Written as DNA, the CDR3 is TGTGCCAGCAGTTACATCCTGGGGACTAGCGCATTCATATACAATGAGCAGTTCTTC.

V is TRBV7-8 and J is TRBJ1-1, with TRBD1 as a possible D gene (5 bases). CDR3 size: 14 residues. In germline, CDR1 is SGHVS, CDR2 FQNEAQ. Trimming stripped 2 bases from V and 3 bases from J, with 10 bases between. CDR3 in amino acids: CASSLFRGDTEAFF. Here the CDR3 DNA reads TGTGCCAGCAGCTTATTCCGGGGCGACACTGAAGCTTTCTTT.

The chain has TRBV5-4 and TRBJ2-7; 9 bases match TRBD1. Trimming at V came to 4 bases and at J to 2 bases, leaving 10 bases not matched to a gene. CDR3 length: 16 amino acids. CDR1 SGHNT and CDR2 YYREEE come from the germline V gene (reference sequence). CDR3 amino acids: CASSRPGTGPPYEQYF. The DNA for the CDR3 is TGTGCCAGCAGCCGTCCCGGGACAGGGCCGCCCTACGAGCAGTACTTC.

This clonotype occurred many times. The gene calls are TRBV7-8 and TRBJ2-1; TRBD2 aligns across 13 bases. The CDR3 is 19 amino acids. V lost 5 bases and J lost 0; bases outside the gene matches: 10. Per the germline V gene, CDR1 is SGHVS and CDR2 is FQNEAQ. The CDR3 sequence: CASSRQTSGGSSSYNEQFF. CDR3 nucleotides: TGTGCCAGCAGCCGACAGACTAGCGGGGGGTCCAGCTCCTACAATGAGCAGTTCTTC.

The chain uses TRBV27 and TRBJ1-5, with a tentative D call TRBD1 (5 bases). The CDR3 is 14 amino acids. V shed 4 bases and J shed 4 bases, with 11 bases lying between them. CDR1 and CDR2 (germline): MNHEY, SMNVEV (reference sequence). CDR3 coding DNA: TGTGCCAGCAGTTCGGGACTAATAAATCAGCCCCAGCATTTT. This codes for CASSSGLINQPQHF.

This clonotype occurred a few times. This chain uses TRBV27 with TRBJ2-1, with 8 positions matching TRBD2. Germline trimming cut 5 bases from V and 1 base from J; bases unmatched to any gene: 4. Germline V gene sequence: CDR1 MNHEY, CDR2 SMNVEV (reference sequence). The CDR3 is 15 amino acids. The CDR3 nucleotides are TGTGCCAGCAGTCACGGGACTAGTTCCTACAATGAGCAGTTCTTC. Amino acids: CASSHGTSSYNEQFF.

The J gene is TRBJ1-4, the V gene TRBV4-1; D perhaps matches TRBD1 (5 bases). Germline-derived CDR1 and CDR2 are MGHRA and YSYEKL. Trimming removed 4 bases at V and 5 bases at J, with 14 bases between. This CDR3 is built from 15 residues. The CDR3 nucleotides are TGCGCCAGCAGCCCCGAGACGGGGGGGAATGAAAAACTGTTTTTT. Its protein product is CASSPETGGNEKLFF.

The J gene is TRBJ2-1, the V gene TRBV11-2; D gene unclear. Germline assignment: CDR1 SGHAT and CDR2 FQNNGV. Trimming took off 0 bases at V and 4 bases at J, with 7 bases between the two ends. The CDR3 loop spans 14 amino acids. The CDR3 region is CASSLDLEYNEQFF. The CDR3, as DNA: TGTGCCAGCAGCTTAGATCTGGAGTACAATGAGCAGTTCTTC.

The V and J genes are TRBV7-8 and TRBJ2-7; perhaps D is TRBD1 or TRBD2 (5 bases each). The V end lost 4 bases, the J end lost 5 bases, and 9 bases lay between the germline ends. Germline loops: CDR1 SGHVS, CDR2 FQNEAQ. The CDR3 totals 12 residues. This CDR3 is CASSSRDDEQYF. The CDR3 nucleotides are TGTGCCAGCAGCTCCCGGGACGACGAGCAGTACTTC.

In this sample, this clonotype turned up a few times. The chain combines TRBV7-8 with TRBJ2-7; the D is unclear. V gave up 6 bases and J gave up 5 bases, with 14 bases separating them. The CDR3 length is 13 residues. Germline CDR1 reads SGHVS; CDR2 reads FQNEAQ. The CDR3 loop is CASRVEYADEQYF. CDR3 in DNA: TGTGCCAGCAGGGTAGAATACGCCGACGAGCAGTACTTC. Drawing the rest from reference TRBV7-8 and TRBJ2-7, the complete variable domain is GAGVSQSPRYKVAKRGQDVALRCDPISGHVSLFWYQQALGQGPEFLTYFQNEAQLDKSGLPSDRFFAERPEGSVSTLKIQRTQQEDSAVYLCASRVEYADEQYFGPGTRLTVT.

The V call is TRBV7-6, the J call TRBJ2-2; D gene unclear. Germline lookup yields CDR1 SGHVS and CDR2 FNYEAQ. V lost 5 bases and J lost 8, with 27 bases in between. The CDR3 contains 18 residues. CDR3 sequence (DNA): TGTGCCAGCAGCCCCCGTCTGGCAGGCCAAACTCAGCCAGGGGAGCTGTTTTTT. Translating it yields CASSPRLAGQTQPGELFF.

The chain employs TRBV7-6 and TRBJ2-3; 10 nucleotides agree with TRBD2. Germline CDR1 SGHVS, CDR2 FNYEAQ. V shed 5 bases, J shed 4 bases, and the junction held 3 bases outside the gene matches. The CDR3 length is 14 residues. CDR3 amino acids: CASSASGGADTQYF. CDR3 nucleotide sequence: TGTGCCAGCAGCGCCAGCGGGGGGGCAGATACGCAGTATTTT.

This clonotype was seen only a few times. This chain uses TRBV4-3 with TRBJ1-6, with D tentatively TRBD1 (5 bases). V gave up 1 base and J gave up 12 bases, with 16 bases separating them. CDR3 length equals 15 residues. Germline V gene sequence: CDR1 LGHNA, CDR2 YSLEER. The CDR3 region is CASSQAGQGGGPLHF. The DNA of the CDR3 is TGCGCCAGCAGCCAAGCAGGGCAGGGAGGAGGACCCCTCCACTTT.

This clonotype was detected only a few times. The gene calls are TRBV4-1 and TRBJ1-1; 8 bases fit TRBD1. Germline CDR1 is MGHRA and CDR2 is YSYEKL. The junction had 4 bases not matched to a gene; V was cut back by 4 bases and J by 0 bases. CDR3 length equals 15 residues. CDR3 region: CASSRPDRVNTEAFF. The CDR3 DNA reads TGCGCCAGCAGCCGGCCGGACAGGGTGAACACTGAAGCTTTCTTT.

The table lists this clonotype with a few counts. V usage is TRBV7-2 and J usage is TRBJ2-1; the D call may be TRBD1 or TRBD2 (5 bases each). This CDR3 spans 18 amino acids. The germline V gene has CDR1 SGHTA and CDR2 FQGNSA. The ends were cut back, 0 bases at V and 6 bases at J, with 21 bases in the middle. CDR3 in DNA: TGTGCCAGCAGCTTAGCCCCCTATAGACAGAGGGGTAGCAATGAGCAGTTCTTC. Its protein product is CASSLAPYRQRGSNEQFF. Together with reference TRBV7-2 and TRBJ2-1, the CDR3 gives the full variable domain: GAGVSQSPSNKVTEKGKDVELRCDPISGHTALYWYRQSLGQGLEFLIYFQGNSAPDKSGLPSDRFSAERTGGSVSTLTIQRTQQEDSAVYLCASSLAPYRQRGSNEQFFGPGTRLTVL.

This clonotype has ten or more counts. The chain combines TRBV5-6 with TRBJ2-7; D might be TRBD1 or TRBD2, each matching 5 bases. V shed 4 bases and J shed 0 bases, with 11 bases lying between them. The germline V gene encodes CDR1 SGHDT and CDR2 YYEEEE. This CDR3 has 14 residues. The DNA of the CDR3 is TGTGCCAGCAGCATGGGAGACAGCTCCTACGAGCAGTACTTC. It translates to CASSMGDSSYEQYF.

In this sample, this clonotype turned up a few times. The rearrangement joins TRBV6-2 or TRBV6-3 to TRBJ2-2, with 8 bases lining up with TRBD1. V gave up 2 bases and J gave up 5 bases; unmatched junction bases: 7. Per germline, CDR1 MNHEY and CDR2 SVGEGT. This CDR3 comprises 16 residues. The CDR3 region is CASSYATGVRTGELFF. For the CDR3, the DNA is TGTGCCAGCAGTTACGCGACAGGGGTTAGGACCGGGGAGCTGTTTTTT.

The V and J genes are TRBV7-9 and TRBJ1-1; 7 bases match TRBD1. CDR3 length: 16 residues. The trim removed 1 base at V and 1 base at J, leaving 6 bases unmatched. From germline, CDR1 is SEHNR and CDR2 FQNEAQ (reference sequence). The CDR3 DNA follows: TGTGCCAGCAGCTTAGAACAGGGGTGGGGGAACACTGAAGCTTTCTTT. It yields the protein CASSLEQGWGNTEAFF.

This clonotype was counted a few times. The chain employs TRBV2 and TRBJ2-4; 12 bases fit TRBD1. The germline V gene encodes CDR1 SNHLY and CDR2 FYNNEI. There are 16 residues in the CDR3. V dropped 6 bases and J dropped 2; count of bases not matched to a gene: 5. CDR3 loop: CASSPGQGASKNIQYF. The CDR3 nucleotides are TGTGCCAGCAGCCCGGGACAGGGGGCTTCCAAAAACATTCAGTACTTC.